The next 27 T cell receptor beta chains were all read from a single sample in a study of CD8+ T cells in alopecia areata. Extracted RNA was reverse transcribed into cDNA, the sequencing template. Sequencing used immunoSEQ multiplex PCR; TCRdb keeps in-frame clones, though not all of them. The table includes more than 85,000 clones, roughly 47% detected once. The sequencing sample was made of CD4+ T cells sorted from blood. The receptors come from a human donor with alopecia areata.

V usage is TRBV29-1 and J usage is TRBJ1-2, with D hard to call. The CDR3 is 12 amino acids. Trimming took off 4 bases at V and 8 bases at J, with 14 bases between the two ends. Germline V gene data show CDR1 as SQVTM and CDR2 as ANQGSEA. The CDR3 loop reads CSVGLGLGGYTF. CDR3 nucleotide sequence: TGCAGCGTTGGGCTGGGATTAGGGGGCTACACCTTC.

V and J are TRBV30 and TRBJ2-7, with unresolved D. Germline V gene sequence: CDR1 GTSNPN, CDR2 SVGIG (reference sequence). Trimming removed 1 base at V and 10 bases at J, with 11 bases between. This CDR3 has 11 amino acids. The CDR3 nucleotides read TGTGCCTGGAGTGGGGCCTTTGGCCAGTACTTC. Translation: CAWSGAFGQYF.

With regard to this clone: The same CDR3 arises from other DNA sequences in this sample as well. This sequence joins TRBV11-3 and TRBJ2-5; the D is unclear. V gave up 1 base and J gave up 6 bases, with 6 bases separating them. Germline CDR1 and CDR2: SGHNT and YENEEA. This CDR3 has 12 residues. The CDR3 DNA reads as TGTGCCAGCAGCTTAGTTGAACAGACCCAGTACTTC. Translation gives CASSLVEQTQYF.

This clone was seen a few times. The J gene is TRBJ1-6, the V gene TRBV9; D gene unclear. This CDR3 is 12 amino acids long. The V end lost 0 bases, the J end lost 11 bases, and 6 bases lay between the germline ends. Germline V gene lookup returns CDR1 SGDLS and CDR2 YYNGEE. The CDR3 here is CASSVADPPLHF. The CDR3, as DNA: TGTGCCAGCAGCGTAGCCGACCCACCCCTCCACTTT.

The V call is TRBV29-1, the J call TRBJ2-1, with 15 nucleotides matching TRBD2. Germline CDR1 SQVTM, CDR2 ANQGSEA. J gave up 5 bases and V 5 bases, and 4 bases lay outside the gene matches. The CDR3 is made up of 15 amino acids. The CDR3 region has the DNA TGCAGCGTTACAGGACTAGCGGGGGGGGACAATGAGCAGTTCTTC. This sequence encodes CSVTGLAGGDNEQFF.

V usage is TRBV27 and J usage is TRBJ2-1, with a tentative D call TRBD2 (5 bases). Trimming cost V 2 bases and J 3 bases, with 8 bases left between them. The CDR3 is 14 residues long. The germline V gene encodes CDR1 MNHEY and CDR2 SMNVEV (reference sequence). CDR3 in amino acids: CASSLTGNYNEQFF. The CDR3 DNA reads TGTGCCAGCAGTTTAACGGGAAACTACAATGAGCAGTTCTTC.

This clone occurred a few times. The chain is built from TRBV29-1 and TRBJ2-5; D not certain. From germline, CDR1 is SQVTM and CDR2 ANQGSEA. V lost 2 bases to trimming and J lost 5 bases, with 9 bases between them. This CDR3 is 12 amino acids long. The CDR3 coding sequence is TGCAGCGTTGAACTCTGGGGTGAGACCCAGTACTTC. Residues: CSVELWGETQYF.

The rearrangement joins TRBV30 to TRBJ2-1; 9 nucleotides align to TRBD2. The CDR3 is 14 residues long. Germline loops: CDR1 GTSNPN, CDR2 SVGIG (reference sequence). V was clipped by 3 bases and J by 4 bases; unmatched bases: 4. CDR3 sequence reads: CAWRSSGAYNEQFF. The CDR3 DNA reads as TGTGCCTGGAGGTCTAGCGGGGCTTACAATGAGCAGTTCTTC.

The chain uses TRBV6-1 and TRBJ2-4, with D possibly TRBD2 on 6 matching bases. Germline-derived CDR1 and CDR2 are MNHNS and SASEGT. The V and J ends lost 8 bases and 5 bases respectively, with 19 bases between them. CDR3 length: 15 residues. For the CDR3, the DNA is TGTGCCAGCGTGATAACGGGAGTGGGCCAAAACATTCAGTACTTC. It codes for CASVITGVGQNIQYF.

In its sample, this clone was seen a few times. The chain combines TRBV29-1 with TRBJ2-1; 9 bases agree with TRBD2. V lost 7 bases to trimming and J lost 5 bases; unmatched junction nucleotides: 6. The CDR3 runs 13 residues. Per the germline V gene, CDR1 is SQVTM and CDR2 is ANQGSEA. CDR3 coding DNA: TGCAGCGGCCAGGCTAGCGGGAACAATGAGCAGTTCTTC. It is translated as CSGQASGNNEQFF.

This clone was counted once. The chain has TRBV30 and TRBJ2-3; D possibly uses TRBD1 or TRBD2 (5 bases each). With 2 bases removed from V and 1 base from J, the gap between germline ends came to 19 bases. This CDR3 region has 17 residues. Germline V gives CDR1 GTSNPN, CDR2 SVGIG (reference sequence). In DNA form, the CDR3 reads TGTGCCTGGAGTTCCGGGAAACTGGGACGGCGCACAGATACGCAGTATTTT. Protein: CAWSSGKLGRRTDTQYF.

In its sample, this clone was seen once. The chain recombines TRBV5-1 with TRBJ2-1, with 13 bases matching TRBD2. CDR1 is SGHRS, CDR2 YFSETQ, per germline. The CDR3 totals 16 residues. The V gene end was trimmed by 4 bases and the J gene end by 8 bases; junction bases not matched to a gene: 9. CDR3 sequence (DNA): TGCGCCAGCAGCACTGTTACTAGCGGGGGGGCCGATGAGCAGTTCTTC. Amino acids: CASSTVTSGGADEQFF.

The genes are TRBV2 and TRBJ2-7; 7 nucleotides match TRBD1. The V gene end was trimmed by 6 bases and the J gene end by 2 bases; junction bases not matched to a gene: 4. CDR1 is SNHLY and CDR2 is FYNNEI in the germline V gene. The CDR3 consists of 13 residues. CDR3 region: CASSGQDAYEQYF. CDR3 DNA: TGTGCCAGCAGCGGACAGGATGCCTACGAGCAGTACTTC.

This chain uses TRBV5-1 with TRBJ1-1, with D unclear. Germline CDR1 reads SGHRS; CDR2 reads YFSETQ. This CDR3 has 14 residues. Trimming removed 4 bases from V and 4 bases from J, with 14 bases in between. The CDR3 loop reads CASSPFADATEAFF. In DNA form, the CDR3 reads TGCGCCAGCAGCCCGTTCGCGGACGCCACTGAAGCTTTCTTT. The full variable domain, with the rest looked up from reference TRBV5-1 and TRBJ1-1, is KAGVTQTPRYLIKTRGQQVTLSCSPISGHRSVSWYQQTPGQGLQFLFEYFSETQRNKGNFPGRFSGRQFSNSRSEMNVSTLELGDSALYLCASSPFADATEAFFGQGTRLTVV.

This clone was counted between two and nine times. The rearrangement uses TRBV10-3 and TRBJ2-1, with a weak D call TRBD2 (5 bases). V was cut by 7 bases and J by 0 bases, with 13 bases left in between. Looked up from germline, CDR1 is ENHRY and CDR2 is SYGVKD. This CDR3 region has 15 residues. Written as DNA, the CDR3 is TGTGCCATCACCGAGGGTAGGCCCTCCTACAATGAGCAGTTCTTC. This encodes CAITEGRPSYNEQFF.

This clone has a handful of counts. This rearrangement joins TRBV7-9 to TRBJ1-4; D gene uncertain. This CDR3 contains 14 residues. The V gene lost 3 bases and the J gene lost 5 bases, with 10 bases spanning the gap. The germline V gene encodes CDR1 SEHNR and CDR2 FQNEAQ (reference sequence). CDR3 bases: TGTGCCAGCAGCTTCGGGCAGGCGAATGAAAAACTGTTTTTT. It translates to CASSFGQANEKLFF.

This chain connects TRBV29-1 to TRBJ1-4, with D perhaps TRBD1 (5 bases). Deletions cut 2 bases from V and 5 bases from J, with 9 bases between. CDR3 length: 13 residues. The germline gives CDR1 SQVTM, CDR2 ANQGSEA. The CDR3 sequence: CSVESGGNEKLFF. The CDR3 DNA reads TGCAGCGTTGAAAGCGGGGGGAATGAAAAACTGTTTTTT.

This clone has a handful of counts. This chain connects TRBV19 to TRBJ2-1; TRBD2 matches at 9 bases. Germline trimming cut 7 bases from V and 5 bases from J; bases unmatched to any gene: 21. The CDR3 has 19 amino acids. Germline CDR1 reads LNHDA; CDR2 reads SQIVND (reference sequence). The CDR3 region is CASTRRLLLVASGDNEQFF. For the CDR3, the DNA is TGTGCCAGTACTCGACGCTTGCTTCTAGTGGCTAGCGGGGACAATGAGCAGTTCTTC.

This clone appeared a few times. V is TRBV2 and J is TRBJ1-4; a possible D gene is TRBD1 (5 bases). Germline V gene sequence: CDR1 SNHLY, CDR2 FYNNEI. V dropped 7 bases and J dropped 4 bases, with 10 bases sitting between them. This CDR3 region has 13 residues. The CDR3 DNA follows: TGTGCCAGCATAAGGGGAATTAATGAAAAACTGTTTTTT. Its protein product is CASIRGINEKLFF.

V is TRBV27 and J is TRBJ2-1; D is perhaps TRBD1 (5 bases). V gave up 4 bases and J gave up 12 bases, with 16 bases separating them. CDR1 and CDR2 from the germline V gene are MNHEY and SMNVEV (reference sequence). There are 13 residues in the CDR3. CDR3 in amino acids: CASSSLGDSLQFF. The CDR3 nucleotides are TGTGCCAGCAGTTCTTTAGGGGATTCATTGCAGTTCTTC.

The chain couples TRBV23-1 to TRBJ2-7, with D perhaps being TRBD1 or TRBD2 (5 bases each). TRBV23-1 is an ORF for which the function is uncertain. Trimming shortened V by 8 bases and J by 3 bases, and 20 bases separated the two germline ends. There are 15 residues in the CDR3. CDR3 sequence reads: CASQVRGERFYEQYF. The DNA for the CDR3 is TGCGCCAGCCAGGTCCGGGGCGAGCGTTTCTACGAGCAGTACTTC.

The chain recombines TRBV6-5 with TRBJ2-7; 9 positions agree with TRBD1. Losses at the gene ends were 6 bases for V and 5 bases for J; bases not matched to a gene: 2. The CDR3 runs to 12 residues. Germline lookup yields CDR1 MNHEY and CDR2 SVGAGI. The chain's CDR3 is CASRTGGHEQYF. The CDR3 region has the DNA TGTGCCAGCAGGACAGGGGGACACGAGCAGTACTTC.

This clone was detected a few times. The chain links TRBV29-1 to TRBJ2-1; D not certain. The V gene lost 6 bases and the J gene lost 0 bases, with 12 bases spanning the gap. The CDR3 runs 14 residues. Germline V lookup: CDR1 SQVTM, CDR2 ANQGSEA. CDR3 amino acids: CSVPQRSSYNEQFF. CDR3 in DNA: TGCAGCGTGCCTCAGCGTAGCTCCTACAATGAGCAGTTCTTC.

The V gene is TRBV5-1, the J gene TRBJ2-1; D remains ambiguous. The V end was cut by 4 bases, the J end by 8 bases, with 7 bases between. This CDR3 region has 11 residues. Germline V gives CDR1 SGHRS, CDR2 YFSETQ. The CDR3, as DNA: TGCGCCAGCAGCCTGCACGATGAGCAGTTCTTC. This encodes CASSLHDEQFF.

The V and J genes are TRBV29-1 and TRBJ2-7; D might be TRBD1 (5 bases). Trimming left V 2 bases short and J 5 bases short, with 16 bases between. The CDR3 runs to 14 residues. CDR1 is SQVTM and CDR2 is ANQGSEA in the germline V gene. The CDR3 is CSVEILSLGDEQYF. The CDR3 nucleotides read TGCAGCGTTGAAATCTTATCCTTAGGGGACGAGCAGTACTTC.

This clone occurred a few times. The chain combines TRBV30 with TRBJ1-2; TRBD1 aligns across 9 bases. The germline V gene has CDR1 GTSNPN and CDR2 SVGIG (reference sequence). The length of the CDR3 is 11 residues. J lost 8 bases, V lost 7 bases, and 5 bases had no gene match. CDR3 DNA sequence: TGTGCCTACCGGGACAGGGTCGGCTACACCTTC. Its protein is CAYRDRVGYTF.

This clone has more than one count but fewer than ten. V usage is TRBV29-1 and J usage is TRBJ2-1, with a possible D match to TRBD2 (6 bases). Trimming left V 5 bases short and J 5 bases short, with 19 bases between. This CDR3 comprises 15 residues. Germline CDR1 SQVTM, CDR2 ANQGSEA. The CDR3 sequence is CSVRLPSVSHNEQFF. For the CDR3, the DNA is TGCAGCGTTAGGTTGCCTAGCGTGTCCCACAATGAGCAGTTCTTC.